This TCR beta chain was captured by sequencing in a study of cytomegalovirus exposure and HLA in healthy donors. After removal of 4 bases from V and 0 bases from J, the junction contained 2 bases not matched to a gene. Per germline, CDR1 LNHDA and CDR2 SQIVND (reference sequence). The CDR3 spans 15 residues. A multiplex PCR was run with 60 Vbeta primers and 13 Jbeta primers. The assay was immunoSEQ multiplex PCR, and TCRdb's table has in-frame clones only and misses some. The table has about 90,000 clones, 70% to 85% seen once. The V call is TRBV19, the J call TRBJ2-1; 8 bases align to TRBD1. What was sequenced was PBMCs. The sequence was collected from a man in his thirties or forties in good health and CMV-seronegative. Here the CDR3 DNA reads TGTGCCAGTAGTACAACAGGGGGCTCCTACAATGAGCAGTTCTTC. Amino acid sequence: CASSTTGGSYNEQFF.